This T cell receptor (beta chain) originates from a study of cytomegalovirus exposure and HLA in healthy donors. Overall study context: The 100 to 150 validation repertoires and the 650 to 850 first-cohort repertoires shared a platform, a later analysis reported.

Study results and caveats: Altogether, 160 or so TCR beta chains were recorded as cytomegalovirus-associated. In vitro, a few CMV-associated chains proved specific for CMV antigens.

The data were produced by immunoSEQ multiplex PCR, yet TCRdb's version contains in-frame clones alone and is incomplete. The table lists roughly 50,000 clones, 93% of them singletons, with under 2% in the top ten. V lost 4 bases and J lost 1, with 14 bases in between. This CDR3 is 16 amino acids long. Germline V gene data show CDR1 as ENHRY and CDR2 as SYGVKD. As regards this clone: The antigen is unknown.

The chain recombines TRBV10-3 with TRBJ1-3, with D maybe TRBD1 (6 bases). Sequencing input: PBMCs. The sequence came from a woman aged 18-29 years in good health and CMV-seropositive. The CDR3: CAISVQGSRSGNTIYF. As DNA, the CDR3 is TGTGCCATCAGTGTACAGGGAAGTCGGTCTGGAAACACCATATATTTT.